The T cell receptor beta chain described here comes from a study of radiotherapy plus CTLA-4 blockade in lung cancer (dated by TCRdb to 2016 to 2019). General notes on the study: Among enrolled patients, approximately 18% had an objective response and roughly 33% reached disease control. The paper as a whole reports these results and caveats: After treatment with radiotherapy and ipilimumab, TCR clones that originated in tumors expanded in peripheral blood. Increased serum interferon-beta after radiation, together with early dynamic changes in blood T cell clones, were reported to be the strongest predictors of response.

The study evaluated CTLA-4 blockade (ipilimumab) given together with focal radiation therapy in patients who had chemo-refractory metastatic non-small-cell lung cancer. The CDR3 measures 16 amino acids from cysteine to phenylalanine. The kept DNA is CDR3 alone, 48 bases in frame from the first base. CDR1 and CDR2 (SGHVS, FQNEAQ) derive from the germline V gene. V is shortened by 3 bases, J by 3 bases, and the region joining them spans 15 bases. Receptors were amplified or captured by the immunoSEQ multiplex PCR assay. The table was pulled from immuneACCESS by TCRdb, which kept in-frame rearrangements only. Such tables lose some clones; where checked, under half of the loss comes from unresolved V genes, and the rest has no known cause. The sample table records some 110,000 clones; 75% to 90% of these occur just once. In total, the top ten clones hold more than 6.5% of the sample. For this clone: There is no known antigen for this receptor. Base qualities are not provided; no much larger clone lies one nucleotide away.

The sequenced sample was peripheral blood, obtained from a patient treated with radiotherapy plus ipilimumab. The sequence derives from a human donor with non-small cell lung cancer that progressed on radiotherapy plus ipilimumab. The rearranged segments are TRBV7-8 and TRBJ2-1; D gene: possibly TRBD2, on 6 matching bases. The CDR3 in this case is CASSFALRGHYNEQFF. The bases read TGTGCCAGCAGCTTCGCCTTGCGGGGCCACTACAATGAGCAGTTCTTC.